This T cell receptor beta chain was sequenced for a study of blood T cell repertoires in COVID-19 (dated by TCRdb to between 2020 and 2021). Looking at the study overall: Samples from collaborators originated in the United States, Italy and Spain and spanned both the acute and convalescent phases of COVID-19. The dataset comprised deeply sampled blood TCRbeta repertoires from subjects exposed to, actively infected with, or recovered from COVID-19. Nearly every sample came with metadata listing a de-identified subject ID, COVID-19 status, age in years and sex. Where available, HLA class I and class II types were obtained from metadata supplied by the sample provider rather than from assay-based typing. The samples were drawn from the first 160 participants of the ongoing ImmuneRACE study and from over a thousand subjects provided by 6 global collaborators. The prospective study material was composed of cDNA or gDNA derived from T cells, B-cell-depleted T cells, or PBMCs. A freely available public database, intended as a resource for researchers studying the immune response to SARS-CoV-2, is where the repertoires were released.

Study-wide conclusions, independent of this receptor: The quantity of clinical and demographic metadata differed by source and by participant and was supplied without curation.

Each collaborating institution followed its own protocols to collect whole blood in K2EDTA tubes. For TCRbeta analysis, collaborators shipped samples as frozen whole blood, isolated PBMCs, or DNA extracted from either of those sample types. In regard to this clone: The antigen this receptor binds is unknown. Base qualities are missing; no much larger clone stands one base away.

TCRbeta CDR3 regions were amplified from genomic DNA by means of the immunoSEQ Assay, a bias-controlled multiplex PCR. Processing in the source paper ran as follows. Within the assay, amplification of reference gene primers was used to estimate how many nucleated cells each sample contained. To quantify the absolute abundance of each unique TCRbeta CDR3 rearrangement, sequence reads were collapsed and filtered. For each sample, productive Simpson clonality was calculated as the square root of Simpson's diversity index across productive rearrangements. Here the immuneACCESS table is served through TCRdb, limited to in-frame sequences with V and J called. Missing clones are a known gap in these copies; in checked studies unresolved V genes cover under half, and the rest lacks a known reason. The DNA gave D and trimming, while V, J and clone size come from that table. This sample has 55,000 to 75,000 clones in its table, and under 95% of those were observed once. The ten largest clonotypes hold around 9.1% of the sample.

The TCR sequence derives from a human donor in a cohort sampled during active COVID-19. Material: peripheral blood.

The DNA sequence reads TGTGCCAGCTCACCGCAGGGTGTCTACGAGCAGTACTTC. This translates into CASSPQGVYEQYF. The rearrangement combines TRBV18 with TRBJ2-7; 5 matching bases give a weak D call of TRBD1. The cysteine opens and the phenylalanine closes a CDR3 of 13 amino acids. Solely the CDR3 DNA is kept, with 39 bases framed from the first base. Relative to germline, V is 3 bases shorter and J is 3 bases shorter, with 9 bases between their ends. CDR1 is given as KGHSH and CDR2 as LQKENI, both from the germline V gene.